This paragraph covers one T cell receptor beta chain sequence. This sample is part of a study of blood T cell repertoires in COVID-19. About the study: From T cells, B-cell-depleted T cells, or PBMCs came the material, which was cDNA or gDNA.

Libraries were prepared by immunoSEQ multiplex PCR; TCRdb keeps only in-frame clonotypes and omits some of them. The profile shows approximately 140,000 clones, about 87% of them singletons. J gave up 3 bases and V 5 bases, and 9 bases lay outside the gene matches. Germline V gives CDR1 MNHEY, CDR2 SMNVEV (reference sequence). This CDR3 has 16 amino acids. The chain uses TRBV27 and TRBJ2-7; 11 bases align to TRBD2. The sample comprised peripheral blood. This TCR was sampled from a man in his fifties or sixties with active or convalescent COVID-19. The DNA for the CDR3 is TGTGCCAGCAGTCTGACACAACTAGCGGGAGACTACGAGCAGTACTTC. As protein: CASSLTQLAGDYEQYF.